The present entry profiles one T cell receptor (beta chain) with its context. At least ten counts were recorded for this clonotype. Which antigen it targets is not known. No clone much larger than this one lies a single base away; base qualities are absent. This entry comes from a study of T cell repertoires in cytomegalovirus infection (dated by TCRdb to the late 2010s). Background on the whole study: Because public TCR beta signatures pointed to carriage of CMV infection together with the matching HLA type, the HLA type of each donor mattered for the analysis.

Overall results and qualifications from the work: The ex vivo response was dominated by HLA-C-restricted CMV-specific TCR beta clonotypes, and the single most frequent clonotype in two of eight donors was supplied by these HLA-C-restricted clonotypes. In both this cohort and an independent roughly 330-donor cohort, the cumulative frequency of public TCR beta family members distinguished carriers of CMV infection plus the relevant HLA type.

CDR1 SGHTA and CDR2 FQGNSA are derived from the germline V gene. The CDR3 measures 14 amino acids from cysteine to phenylalanine. Kept here is only the CDR3 DNA, which spans 42 bases and is read in frame from base 1. V is pared back by 3 bases and J by 2 bases, with 9 bases lying between the germline termini. TCRdb records Illumina HiSeq 1500 as the sequencer. TCRdb itself trimmed the public reads at Q25 with fastp, ran MiXCR and retained productive beta chains. Every distinct CDR3 protein forms one entry, paired with its most common genes and DNA. The sample has some 250,000 distinct CDR3 sequences on record, over 8% of them singletons. Together, the top ten hold less than 15% of the sample.

The sequencing sample was made of PBMCs. The clonotype comes from a human donor in good health (CMV status not recorded). Some clones in this sample may be carry-over from other donors' samples. The chain is encoded by TRBV7-2 joined to TRBJ2-3; no D gene can be assigned with confidence. DNA sequence: TGTGCCAGCAGCTTGCGGATGTACACAGATACGCAGTATTTT. Its translation is CASSLRMYTDTQYF.